The entry below describes one TCR beta chain. The antigen is undetermined. The data are from a study of T cell repertoires in cytomegalovirus infection. TCRdb ran MiXCR on the reads and lists one entry per CDR3 protein. The data show roughly 920,000 distinct CDR3 sequences, with 30% to 40% seen just once and about 14% held by the top ten. The specimen comprised cultured CD8+ T cells from PBMCs, sampled from culture after CMV antigen stimulation. This receptor was identified in a human donor in good health (CMV status not recorded). Some clones in this sample may be carry-over from other donors' samples.

The CDR3 DNA reads as TGTGCCAGCAGTGAACCGGGCTTTTCGAGCTCCTACGAGCAGTACTTC. Translation: CASSEPGFSSSYEQYF. The chain has TRBV6-1 and TRBJ2-7; no firm D call. This CDR3 is built from 16 residues. The V gene lost 2 bases and the J gene lost 0 bases, with 14 bases spanning the gap. Germline V lookup: CDR1 MNHNS, CDR2 SASEGT.